The 27 T cell receptor beta chains in this list originate from one sample, sequenced in a study of T cell responses to AZD1222 COVID-19 vaccine. Profiled with immunoSEQ multiplex PCR; TCRdb holds only in-frame clones, not every one. Found here are roughly 150,000 clones, roughly 87% of them singletons; the top ten hold around 1%. Source: peripheral blood, taken 28 days after the second AZD1222 dose. The origin of the receptors is an adult who received the AZD1222 COVID-19 vaccine.

This clone was recorded once. The rearrangement joins TRBV10-2 to TRBJ2-1; 9 positions match TRBD2. CDR1 and CDR2 from the germline V gene are WSHSY and SAAADI. The CDR3 extends over 17 amino acids. Trimming at V came to 6 bases and at J to 2 bases, leaving 11 bases not matched to a gene. The CDR3 here is CASSPAGTSYTYNEQFF. CDR3 bases: TGCGCCAGCAGCCCCGCCGGGACTAGCTACACCTACAATGAGCAGTTCTTC.

This chain links TRBV6-5 with TRBJ1-1; D uncertain. V was clipped by 6 bases and J by 8 bases, with 16 bases between them. Per germline, CDR1 MNHEY and CDR2 SVGAGI. The length of the CDR3 is 13 residues. CDR3 residues: CASRARDLLEAFF. The DNA of the CDR3 is TGTGCCAGCAGGGCCCGGGATCTTTTGGAAGCTTTCTTT.

This clone was counted between two and nine times. The chain links TRBV10-2 to TRBJ1-5, with a tentative D call TRBD1 (5 bases). The germline V and J ends were trimmed by 6 bases and 0 bases, with 6 bases remaining between them. Per the germline V gene, CDR1 is WSHSY and CDR2 is SAAADI. CDR3 length: 13 amino acids. The CDR3 reads CASRGVSNQPQHF. The CDR3 DNA follows: TGCGCCAGCAGGGGGGTTAGCAATCAGCCCCAGCATTTT.

The rearrangement joins TRBV6-2 or TRBV6-3 to TRBJ1-2, with D hard to call. Germline assignment: CDR1 MNHEY and CDR2 SVGEGT. The CDR3 is made up of 14 amino acids. Trimming shortened V by 0 bases and J by 6 bases, and 11 bases separated the two germline ends. The CDR3 is CASSYSTYQNGYTF. The CDR3 nucleotides are TGTGCCAGCAGTTACTCGACCTATCAGAATGGCTACACCTTC.

The DNA of the CDR3 is TGTGCCAGCAGCCAAGATGTGAACTCTGGAAACACCATATATTTT. Translated, it gives CASSQDVNSGNTIYF. The chain uses TRBV14 and TRBJ1-3; D unclear. CDR1 SGHDN and CDR2 FVKESK come from the germline V gene. Trimming took 0 bases from V and 0 from J, leaving 6 bases between them. CDR3 length equals 15 residues.

The chain has TRBV7-8 and TRBJ1-1, with TRBD1 as a possible D gene (5 bases). V lost 6 bases, J lost 5 bases, and 19 bases lay in between. The CDR3 has 15 residues. Germline V gene data show CDR1 as SGHVS and CDR2 as FQNEAQ. The CDR3 protein is CASRSRVGAGTEAFF. DNA for the CDR3: TGTGCCAGCAGGTCACGAGTTGGGGCAGGGACTGAAGCTTTCTTT.

CDR3 in amino acids: CASSWTGDSRELFF. Written as DNA, the CDR3 is TGCGCCAGCAGCTGGACAGGGGATTCTAGGGAGCTGTTTTTT. The rearrangement links TRBV5-1 to TRBJ2-2, with 9 bases matching TRBD1. Germline V gene data show CDR1 as SGHRS and CDR2 as YFSETQ. With V trimmed by 3 bases and J by 9 bases, 6 bases remained unmatched. The CDR3 consists of 14 residues.

Written as DNA, the CDR3 is TGCGCCAGCAGCCTATTCCTGGGTTTTACGAATAATTCACCCCTCCACTTT. This sequence encodes CASSLFLGFTNNSPLHF. The J gene is TRBJ1-6, the V gene TRBV4-1; D unresolved. Trimming left V 4 bases short and J 5 bases short, with 18 bases between. CDR3 length: 17 amino acids. Germline V gives CDR1 MGHRA, CDR2 YSYEKL.

The V and J genes are TRBV4-3 and TRBJ2-2, with TRBD2 identical over 11 bases. Germline CDR1 is LGHNA and CDR2 is YSLEER. With 0 bases clipped from V and 7 bases from J, the junction kept 7 bases outside the gene matches. This CDR3 is built from 17 residues. In DNA form, the CDR3 reads TGCGCCAGCAGCCAAGATCGGGCTAGCGGGGGGAGCGGGGAGCTGTTTTTT. The encoded protein is CASSQDRASGGSGELFF.

The rearrangement joins TRBV6-5 to TRBJ2-7, with D hard to call. V lost 6 bases, J lost 4 bases, and 10 bases lay in between. Germline V gene lookup returns CDR1 MNHEY and CDR2 SVGAGI. CDR3 length: 12 amino acids. The CDR3 spells CASSLEGYEQYF. In DNA form, the CDR3 reads TGTGCCAGCAGCCTGGAAGGGTACGAGCAGTACTTC.

This clone has a single count. The V gene is TRBV11-2, the J gene TRBJ2-3; TRBD1 might be the D (6 bases). Trimming left V 6 bases short and J 3 bases short, with 16 bases between. The CDR3 extends over 15 amino acids. The germline V gene encodes CDR1 SGHAT and CDR2 FQNNGV. CDR3 DNA sequence: TGTGCCAGCAGTTCAAGTGGGGGCCGGACAGATACGCAGTATTTT. Protein product: CASSSSGGRTDTQYF.

The chain joins TRBV12-2 to TRBJ2-1; the DNA was not used to check the table's D call, TRBD1. TRBV12-2 is classified as a pseudogene. The CDR3 contains 16 residues. CDR3 loop: CASRLARGQAYNEQFF. The CDR3 DNA follows: TGTGCAAGTCGCTTAGCGCGGGGACAGGCTTACAATGAGCAGTTCTTC.

This clone appeared once. V gene TRBV5-4 combines with J gene TRBJ2-7; the D is unclear. Trimming removed 4 bases at V and 5 bases at J, with 13 bases between. The CDR3 is 13 residues long. Per germline, CDR1 SGHNT and CDR2 YYREEE (reference sequence). The CDR3 DNA is TGTGCCAGCAGCCTGTTCTATCAGGACGAGCAGTACTTC. It is translated as CASSLFYQDEQYF.

This chain links TRBV5-1 with TRBJ2-5; TRBD1 matches 11 bases. With V trimmed by 7 bases and J by 4 bases, 12 bases remained unmatched. Germline V gene sequence: CDR1 SGHRS, CDR2 YFSETQ. CDR3 length equals 16 residues. Written as DNA, the CDR3 is TGCGCCAGCGCAGCCTCTGGACAGGGGGCTGGAGAGACCCAGTACTTC. Protein product: CASAASGQGAGETQYF. Full variable domain (rest looked up from reference TRBV5-1 and TRBJ2-5): KAGVTQTPRYLIKTRGQQVTLSCSPISGHRSVSWYQQTPGQGLQFLFEYFSETQRNKGNFPGRFSGRQFSNSRSEMNVSTLELGDSALYLCASAASGQGAGETQYFGPGTRLLVL.

The V and J genes are TRBV5-4 and TRBJ2-3, with D possibly called TRBD1 or TRBD2 (5 bases each). This CDR3 spans 15 amino acids. V lost 4 bases and J 0 bases, leaving 12 bases between the germline ends. Germline CDR1 and CDR2: SGHNT and YYREEE (reference sequence). The CDR3 protein is CASSPGTPSTDTQYF. CDR3 DNA: TGTGCCAGCAGCCCGGGGACCCCAAGCACAGATACGCAGTATTTT.

The CDR3 coding sequence is TGTGCCAGCCAACAGGGCCCTTTGAACACTGAAGCTTTCTTT. This sequence encodes CASQQGPLNTEAFF. The chain carries TRBV25-1 and TRBJ1-1, with D possibly matching TRBD1 (6 bases). This CDR3 is built from 14 residues. The V end was cut by 8 bases, the J end by 0 bases, with 13 bases between. In germline, CDR1 is MGHDK, CDR2 SYGVNS.

The J gene is TRBJ1-2, the V gene TRBV7-8; tentatively, D is TRBD1 (5 bases). This CDR3 region has 14 residues. The V gene lost 2 bases and the J gene lost 5 bases, with 12 bases spanning the gap. Per germline, CDR1 SGHVS and CDR2 FQNEAQ. CDR3 in amino acids: CASSLYGREYGYTF. CDR3 nucleotide sequence: TGTGCCAGCAGCTTATATGGCAGGGAATATGGCTACACCTTC.

V and J are TRBV7-8 and TRBJ1-5; possible D gene TRBD1, 5 bases. The CDR3 is made up of 16 amino acids. CDR1 is SGHVS, CDR2 FQNEAQ, per germline. The V end was cut by 4 bases, the J end by 2 bases, with 15 bases between. CDR3 residues: CASSWTAGNGNQPQHF. The CDR3 DNA sequence: TGTGCCAGCAGCTGGACGGCAGGGAATGGCAATCAGCCCCAGCATTTT. Filled out from reference TRBV7-8 and TRBJ1-5, the complete variable domain reads GAGVSQSPRYKVAKRGQDVALRCDPISGHVSLFWYQQALGQGPEFLTYFQNEAQLDKSGLPSDRFFAERPEGSVSTLKIQRTQQEDSAVYLCASSWTAGNGNQPQHFGDGTRLSIL.

The chain employs TRBV10-2 and TRBJ1-3; D remains ambiguous. The CDR3 consists of 15 residues. Per the germline V gene, CDR1 is WSHSY and CDR2 is SAAADI. V was cut by 4 bases and J by 0 bases, with 10 bases left in between. CDR3: CASSGQAISGNTIYF. The CDR3 bases are TGCGCCAGCAGTGGTCAGGCAATCTCTGGAAACACCATATATTTT.

This clone was seen a handful of times. The J gene is TRBJ2-1, the V gene TRBV6-5; TRBD2 matches 9 bases. V gave up 0 bases and J gave up 3 bases; unmatched junction bases: 3. This CDR3 has 16 amino acids. In germline, CDR1 is MNHEY, CDR2 SVGAGI. CDR3 amino acids: CASSYSKLAGYNEQFF. The CDR3 bases are TGTGCCAGCAGTTACTCGAAACTAGCGGGCTACAATGAGCAGTTCTTC.

The sample holds one count of this clone. The V gene is TRBV7-9, the J gene TRBJ1-1; D is undetermined. The CDR3 is 12 residues long. CDR1 is SEHNR, CDR2 FQNEAQ, per germline (reference sequence). Trimming pared 3 bases from V and 4 bases from J, leaving 6 bases between. CDR3 amino acids: CASSFGLTEAFF. CDR3 nucleotides: TGTGCCAGCAGCTTTGGCCTCACTGAAGCTTTCTTT.

This chain's CDR3 is CASSLAAPSHTGELFF. The CDR3 DNA reads as TGTGCCAGCAGCTTAGCAGCGCCCTCCCACACCGGGGAGCTGTTTTTT. The V and J genes are TRBV7-2 and TRBJ2-2, with D unresolved. Per germline, CDR1 SGHTA and CDR2 FQGNSA. The CDR3 has 16 amino acids. Trimming shortened V by 0 bases and J by 3 bases, and 11 bases separated the two germline ends.

The genes are TRBV5-1 and TRBJ2-1, with TRBD2 matching 8 bases. The CDR3 contains 15 residues. Germline V gene sequence: CDR1 SGHRS, CDR2 YFSETQ. The V and J ends lost 0 bases and 3 bases, in that order; junction bases with no gene match: 2. The CDR3 sequence is CASSLAGGVYNEQFF. In DNA form, the CDR3 reads TGCGCCAGCAGCTTGGCCGGGGGGGTCTACAATGAGCAGTTCTTC.

The chain links TRBV6-5 to TRBJ1-2; D is perhaps TRBD1 (6 bases). In germline, CDR1 is MNHEY, CDR2 SVGAGI. This CDR3 comprises 13 residues. The germline V and J ends were trimmed by 6 bases and 5 bases, with 13 bases remaining between them. Here the CDR3 reads CASRQQGGYGYTF. The CDR3 bases are TGTGCCAGCAGGCAACAGGGAGGGTATGGCTACACCTTC.

This chain links TRBV10-3 with TRBJ2-5; possibly TRBD1 or TRBD2 for D (5 bases each). Germline CDR1 is ENHRY and CDR2 is SYGVKD. Trimming removed 8 bases at V and 5 bases at J, with 12 bases between. The CDR3 is made up of 12 amino acids. CDR3 DNA sequence: TGTGCCATCGGAGCCAGGGAGGAGACCCAGTACTTC. This sequence encodes CAIGAREETQYF.

The CDR3 protein is CASSRTGFYEQYF. CDR3 nucleotide sequence: TGTGCCAGCAGCCGTACAGGGTTTTACGAGCAGTACTTC. This chain uses TRBV7-8 with TRBJ2-7; the D gene is possibly TRBD1 (6 bases). The CDR3 loop spans 13 amino acids. Trimming cost V 5 bases and J 4 bases, with 12 bases left between them. Germline CDR1 and CDR2: SGHVS and FQNEAQ.

This chain joins TRBV9 and TRBJ2-7; D is tentatively TRBD1 or TRBD2 (5 bases each). The CDR3 contains 15 residues. The germline V and J ends were trimmed by 2 bases and 3 bases, with 15 bases remaining between them. Germline V gives CDR1 SGDLS, CDR2 YYNGEE. CDR3: CASSVGTSKGYEQYF. CDR3 nucleotide sequence: TGTGCCAGCAGCGTGGGGACGTCAAAAGGCTACGAGCAGTACTTC.